This T cell receptor beta chain was recovered during a study of blood T cell repertoires in COVID-19. Study information: T cells, B-cell-depleted T cells, or PBMCs supplied cDNA or gDNA.

This table comes from immunoSEQ multiplex PCR, and its TCRdb copy is limited to in-frame clones, with some not included. The sample holds 55,000 to 75,000 clones, less than 85% seen once. V lost 7 bases, J lost 7 bases, and 17 bases lay in between. The CDR3 is made up of 15 amino acids. Germline V CDR1 and CDR2: MNHNY, SVGAGI (reference sequence). The clonotype comes from a man aged 60-69 years with acute or convalescent COVID-19. The chain employs TRBV6-6 and TRBJ1-6, with D unresolved. Source material: peripheral blood. Here the CDR3 DNA reads TGTGCCAGCACCCCCGGACTTGAACTGAATTCACCCCTCCACTTT. Its protein product is CASTPGLELNSPLHF.